Shown below are 7 T cell receptor beta chains from a single sample sequenced in a study of T cell repertoires in cytomegalovirus infection. Via MiXCR, TCRdb re-called the reads, giving one row per CDR3 protein. The sample gives around 280,000 distinct CDR3 sequences, about 8.8% of which show up once; 2% to 3% is in the top ten. The sample consisted of PBMCs. The receptors here all came from a human donor in good health (CMV status not recorded). Some clones in this sample may be carry-over from other donors' samples.

This clonotype was seen a few times. V usage is TRBV15 and J usage is TRBJ1-5; D is ambiguous. Trimming removed 0 bases from V and 7 bases from J, with 4 bases in between. CDR3 length: 12 amino acids. Germline values: CDR1 LNHNV, CDR2 YYDKDF (reference sequence). CDR3 bases: TGTGCCACCAGCAGAGATCGACAGCCCCAGCATTTT. Translated, it gives CATSRDRQPQHF.

This clonotype was counted ten times or more. A read error may account for a junction end that differs from germline. The chain combines TRBV11-3 with TRBJ2-1, with D perhaps being TRBD1 or TRBD2 (6 bases each). CDR1 is SGHNT, CDR2 YENEEA, per germline. The CDR3 is 15 amino acids. The CDR3, as DNA: TGTGCCAGCAGCTTTAGGGGTTCGGGGGCGGCGGAGCGGTTCTTC. Encoded protein: CASSFRGSGAAERFF.

This chain uses TRBV5-5 with TRBJ1-4; weak D call: TRBD1 (6 bases). Germline V gene sequence: CDR1 SGHKS, CDR2 YYEKEE (reference sequence). Trimming shortened V by 4 bases and J by 3 bases, and 19 bases separated the two germline ends. The CDR3 is 17 residues long. CDR3 nucleotide sequence: TGTGCCAGCAGCACCCCCGACAGGCTGGCGGCTAATGAAAAACTGTTTTTT. Translated: CASSTPDRLAANEKLFF.

This clonotype was seen many times. The V and J genes are TRBV6-2 or TRBV6-3 and TRBJ2-5; tentatively, D is TRBD1 (7 bases). V was trimmed by 4 bases and J by 5 bases, leaving 14 bases between them. This CDR3 is 14 amino acids long. The germline V gene encodes CDR1 MNHEY and CDR2 SVGEGT. Here the CDR3 reads CASSWRGPRETQYF. The CDR3 region has the DNA TGTGCCAGCAGTTGGAGGGGGCCGAGGGAGACCCAGTACTTC.

This clonotype appeared a few times. The J gene is TRBJ2-3, the V gene TRBV6-5; 8 bases are shared with TRBD2. The CDR3 is 13 residues long. The V gene's germline CDR1 is MNHEY and CDR2 SVGAGI. Germline trimming cut 10 bases from V and 0 bases from J; bases unmatched to any gene: 3. The CDR3 coding sequence is TGTGCCACCCGGGGGGGAAGCACAGATACGCAGTATTTT. This gives the protein CATRGGSTDTQYF.

This clonotype was found many times. This chain uses TRBV7-2 with TRBJ1-6; possibly TRBD1 for D (5 bases). Germline assignment: CDR1 SGHTA and CDR2 FQGNSA. Between the trimmed V and J ends, which lost 5 bases and 6 bases, there was a span of 20 bases. The CDR3 extends over 17 amino acids. CDR3 protein: CASSARQSGRANSPLHF. DNA of the CDR3: TGTGCCAGCAGCGCCAGACAGTCGGGCCGCGCTAATTCACCCCTCCACTTT.

This clonotype has ten or more counts. The rearrangement uses TRBV12-3 or TRBV12-4 and TRBJ2-5; 8 bases align to TRBD1. This CDR3 spans 16 amino acids. V was pared by 5 bases and J by 4 bases, with 12 bases of the junction left unmatched. CDR3 sequence: CASSLPWTGSVETQYF. The CDR3 DNA is TGTGCCAGCAGTCTCCCCTGGACAGGGAGTGTAGAGACCCAGTACTTC.